This T cell receptor beta chain is drawn from a study of human T cells and chemical hapten exposure. Time point specified: healthy volunteer bleed at 6 weeks. Total RNA extraction was carried out from unfractionated whole blood. This CDR3 contains 15 residues. J lost 1 base, V lost 2 bases, and 1 base had no gene match. Germline V gene lookup returns CDR1 MDHEN and CDR2 SYDVKM. Individual cDNA molecules each carried unique molecular identifiers attached by the library. Per the original data handling: The median was around 100,000 TCRs per sample, ranging roughly 20,000 to 750,000. TCRdb itself ran the RACE reads through MiXCR, one entry per CDR3 protein. The V and J calls and clone size come from TCRdb's table, not from the authors' own analysis. Found here are under 45,000 distinct CDR3 sequences, less than 6% of them singletons; the top ten hold roughly 13%. The table lists this clonotype with many counts.

The sample was whole blood. This receptor was identified in a human donor in good health. Some clones in this sample may be carry-over from other donors' samples. The rearrangement joins TRBV28 to TRBJ1-5; 8 bases are a match to TRBD1. In DNA, the CDR3 is TGTGCCAGCAGTTTACGGACAGGGAGCAATCAGCCCCAGCATTTT. Residues: CASSLRTGSNQPQHF.